This TCR beta chain was sequenced during a study of identical twins. Study-wide points: Carriage of fewer insertions was seen in abundant cord blood beta clonotypes, whereas memory repertoires showed none.

The germline V gene encodes CDR1 ENHRY and CDR2 SYGVKD. The CDR3 sequence is 16 residues long. V lost 6 bases, J lost 4 bases, and 10 bases stayed unmatched. TCRdb reprocessed the 5' RACE reads via MiXCR and lists one record per CDR3 protein. The repertoire holds 1.5 million to 2 million distinct CDR3 sequences, 32% seen once, with more than 0.25% in the top ten. In this sample, this clonotype turned up a few times. What it binds is unknown. Sequencing used cord blood. This TCR came from a newborn girl in good health. The chain employs TRBV10-3 and TRBJ2-2; the match to TRBD1 covers 8 bases. This CDR3 is CAIRETRGLVTGELFF. In nucleotides, the CDR3 is TGTGCCATCAGGGAAACCAGGGGGCTAGTCACCGGGGAGCTGTTTTTT.